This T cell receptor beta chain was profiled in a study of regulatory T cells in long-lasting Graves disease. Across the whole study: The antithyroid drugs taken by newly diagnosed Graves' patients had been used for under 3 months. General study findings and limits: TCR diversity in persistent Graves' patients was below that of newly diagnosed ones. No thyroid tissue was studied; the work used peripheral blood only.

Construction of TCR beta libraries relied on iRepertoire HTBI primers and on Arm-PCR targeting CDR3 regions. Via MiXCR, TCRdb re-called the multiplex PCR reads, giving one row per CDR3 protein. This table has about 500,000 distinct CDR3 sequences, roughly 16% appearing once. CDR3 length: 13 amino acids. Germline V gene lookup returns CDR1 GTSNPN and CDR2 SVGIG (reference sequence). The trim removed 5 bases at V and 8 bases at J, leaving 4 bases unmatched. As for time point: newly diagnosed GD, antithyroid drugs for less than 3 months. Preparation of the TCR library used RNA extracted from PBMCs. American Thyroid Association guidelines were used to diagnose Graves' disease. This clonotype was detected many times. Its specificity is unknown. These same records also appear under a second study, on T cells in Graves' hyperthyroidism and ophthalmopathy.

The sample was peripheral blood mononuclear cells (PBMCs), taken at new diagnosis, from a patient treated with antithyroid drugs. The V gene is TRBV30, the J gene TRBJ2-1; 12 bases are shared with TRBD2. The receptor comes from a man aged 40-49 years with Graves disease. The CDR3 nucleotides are TGTGCCTGGCTAGCGGGAGGGCTTTATGAGCAGTTCTTC. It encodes CAWLAGGLYEQFF.